A selection of T cell receptor beta chains follows, all from one sample in a study of beta chain features in type 1 diabetes. The method was immunoSEQ multiplex PCR; TCRdb's version includes in-frame clones alone and lacks a portion of them. The table has 900,000 or so clones, about a sixth seen once; the top ten hold 0.023%. Sequenced material: naive CD4+ T cells from blood. These receptors came from a woman aged 18 to 35 in good health. Both conserved end residues are trimmed from each CDR3. Fields, in order: V gene, CDR3 protein.

TRBV20-1 SAILAGKQY
TRBV28 ASGRVVTEAF
TRBV29-1 SVAEQGGGDQPQH
TRBV10-3 AILSLAGGNGYT
TRBV5-1 ASSGSGEMYEQY
TRBV6-6 ASSRATRGTQY
TRBV2 ASSTRQLSNTEAF
TRBV7-3 ASSSYQETQY
TRBV4-3 ASSQEFPSGASYEQY
TRBV29-1 SVGTGSIDTQY
TRBV4-3 ASSQDAAGGYGYT
TRBV10-3 AILRTSGSYNEQF
TRBV6-4 ASSDDPGSGNTIY
TRBV7-3 ASSSTGRTDTQY
TRBV19 ASTPRGGGGELF
TRBV4-3 ASSQVGVYGNTIY
TRBV19 ASSIPGANVLT
TRBV28 ASHRGRGRLWETQY